The source of this T cell receptor beta chain is a study of blood T cell repertoires in COVID-19. Study as a whole: T cells, B-cell-depleted T cells, or PBMCs supplied cDNA or gDNA.

V lost 5 bases and J lost 7; bases outside the gene matches: 5. From germline, CDR1 is MNHEY and CDR2 SMNVEV (reference sequence). The CDR3 totals 14 residues. In the authors' workflow: Nucleated cell number was recorded as an estimate derived from reference gene primer amplification. Sequencing used immunoSEQ multiplex PCR; TCRdb keeps in-frame clones, though not all of them. The V and J calls and clone size are taken from that table; D and trimming were inferred from the DNA. Here the sample spans 200,000 to 250,000 clones, 70% to 90% being singletons. Participants were aged about 18 to 100 years from some 24 US areas.

The sequence derives from a woman between 45 and 65 years old in a cohort exposed to, infected with or recovered from COVID-19 (not recorded which). Sequences were obtained from PBMCs or T cells enriched from blood (not recorded which). V usage is TRBV27 and J usage is TRBJ1-6, with 7 bases matching TRBD1. CDR3 in amino acids: CASSAGGRNSPLHF. CDR3 sequence (DNA): TGTGCCAGCAGTGCAGGGGGGCGGAATTCACCCCTCCACTTT.